This TCR beta chain was sequenced for a study of blood T cell repertoires in COVID-19. This clone has just a few counts. The CDR3 length is 16 residues. The V gene's germline CDR1 is MNHEY and CDR2 SVGAGI. Trimming at V came to 2 bases and at J to 0 bases, leaving 4 bases not matched to a gene. Produced via immunoSEQ multiplex PCR; TCRdb's table is partial and in-frame only. The sample lists roughly 88,000 clones, 87% occurring once. J is TRBJ1-3 and V is TRBV6-5; 7 positions agree with TRBD1. The TCR originated in a woman aged 55-75 years with COVID-19, enrolled during active disease. The specimen sequenced was peripheral blood. In DNA, the CDR3 is TGTGCCAGCAGTTACGGGGGACAGAACTCTGGAAACACCATATATTTT. Translated: CASSYGGQNSGNTIYF.